This paragraph reports one T cell receptor (beta chain). Its antigen is still unknown. The data are from a study of cytomegalovirus exposure and HLA in healthy donors. Across the whole study: Sequencing of 150 million to 200 million T cells in an earlier analysis found 95 million to 120 million unique TCR beta sequences. Samples from HLA-typed donors yielded approximately 80 million unique TCRs in an early data release.

Whole-study results and caveats: Three chains linked to CMV were shown in vitro to be specific for CMV antigens. Most subjects had HLA-A and HLA-B alleles reportedly predicted accurately by TCR beta sequences.

Vbeta (60) and Jbeta (13) primers were used in the PCR. TCRdb keeps only in-frame clones here, not all; method: immunoSEQ multiplex PCR. The sample lists 100,000 to 150,000 clones, under 85% occurring once. The receptor was isolated from a woman aged 50 to 60 in good health and CMV-seropositive. The sequenced sample consisted of PBMCs.

Here the CDR3 DNA reads TGCGCCAGCAGCTTGACCCTACGGGTGAGGGACACTGAAGCTTTCTTT. Encoded protein: CASSLTLRVRDTEAFF. The chain recombines TRBV5-1 with TRBJ1-1; no firm D call. V dropped 1 base and J dropped 3 bases, with 16 bases sitting between them. There are 16 residues in the CDR3. Germline-derived CDR1 and CDR2 are SGHRS and YFSETQ.